This note documents a single TCR beta chain sequence. CDR1 and CDR2 from the germline V gene are SGHRS and YFSETQ. The germline V and J ends were trimmed by 0 bases and 0 bases, with 7 bases remaining between them. This CDR3 is built from 15 residues. The assay was immunoSEQ multiplex PCR, and TCRdb's table has in-frame clones only and misses some. The repertoire includes 110,000 to 150,000 clones, around four fifths of them detected once, and 6% sits in the top ten. This entry is derived from a study of blood T cell repertoires in COVID-19. The sequence was obtained from a woman aged 45 to 65 who had recovered from COVID-19. Sequenced sample: PBMCs or T cells enriched from blood (not recorded which). This sequence joins TRBV5-1 and TRBJ2-1; D remains unclear. This CDR3 is CASSLGESSYNEQFF. Here the CDR3 DNA reads TGCGCCAGCAGCTTGGGCGAGAGCTCCTACAATGAGCAGTTCTTC.